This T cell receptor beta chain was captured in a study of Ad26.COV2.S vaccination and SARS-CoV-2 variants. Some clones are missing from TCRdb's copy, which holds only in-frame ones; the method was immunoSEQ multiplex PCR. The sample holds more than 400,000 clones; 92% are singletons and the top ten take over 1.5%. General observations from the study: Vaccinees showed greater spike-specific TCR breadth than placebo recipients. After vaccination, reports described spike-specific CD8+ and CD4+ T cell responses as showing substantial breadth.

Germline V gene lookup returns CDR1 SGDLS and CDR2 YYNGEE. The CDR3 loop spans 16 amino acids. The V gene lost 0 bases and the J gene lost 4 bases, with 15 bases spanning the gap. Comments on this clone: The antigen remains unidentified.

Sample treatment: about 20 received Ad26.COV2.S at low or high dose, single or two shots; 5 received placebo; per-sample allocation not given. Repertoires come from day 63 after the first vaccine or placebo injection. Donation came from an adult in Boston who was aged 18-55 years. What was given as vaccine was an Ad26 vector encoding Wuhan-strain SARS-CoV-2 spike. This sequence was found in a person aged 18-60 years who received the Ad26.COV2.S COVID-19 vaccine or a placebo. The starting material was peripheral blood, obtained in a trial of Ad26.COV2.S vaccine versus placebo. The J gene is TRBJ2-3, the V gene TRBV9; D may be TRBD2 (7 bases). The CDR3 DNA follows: TGTGCCAGCAGCGTAGAATGGGGGGGCTGGGCAGATACGCAGTATTTT. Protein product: CASSVEWGGWADTQYF.